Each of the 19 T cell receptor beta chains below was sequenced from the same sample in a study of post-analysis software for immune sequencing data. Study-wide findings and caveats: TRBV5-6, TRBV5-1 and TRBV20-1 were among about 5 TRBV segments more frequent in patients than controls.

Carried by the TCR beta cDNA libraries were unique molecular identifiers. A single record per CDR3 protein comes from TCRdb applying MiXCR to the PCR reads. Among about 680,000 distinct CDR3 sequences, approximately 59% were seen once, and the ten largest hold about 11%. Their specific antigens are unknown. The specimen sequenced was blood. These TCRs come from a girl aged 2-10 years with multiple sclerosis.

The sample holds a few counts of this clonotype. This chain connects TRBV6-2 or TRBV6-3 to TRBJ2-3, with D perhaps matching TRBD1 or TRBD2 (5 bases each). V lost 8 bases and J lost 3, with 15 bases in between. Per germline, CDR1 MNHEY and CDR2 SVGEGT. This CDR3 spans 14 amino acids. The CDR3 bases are TGTGCCAGCGGGGACCTAAGCTGGACAGATACGCAGTATTTT. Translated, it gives CASGDLSWTDTQYF.

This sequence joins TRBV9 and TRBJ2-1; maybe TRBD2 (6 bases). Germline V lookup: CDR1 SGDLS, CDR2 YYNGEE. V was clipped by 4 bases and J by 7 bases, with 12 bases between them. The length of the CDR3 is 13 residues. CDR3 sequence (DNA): TGTGCCAGCAGCCCTTTCCTAGCGAATGAGCAGTTCTTC. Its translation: CASSPFLANEQFF.

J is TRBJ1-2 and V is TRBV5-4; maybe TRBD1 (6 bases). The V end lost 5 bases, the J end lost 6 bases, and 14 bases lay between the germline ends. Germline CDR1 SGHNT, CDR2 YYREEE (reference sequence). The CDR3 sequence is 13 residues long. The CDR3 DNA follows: TGTGCCAGCAGTCCGAGGGGGGGTGATGGCTACACCTTC. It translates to CASSPRGGDGYTF.

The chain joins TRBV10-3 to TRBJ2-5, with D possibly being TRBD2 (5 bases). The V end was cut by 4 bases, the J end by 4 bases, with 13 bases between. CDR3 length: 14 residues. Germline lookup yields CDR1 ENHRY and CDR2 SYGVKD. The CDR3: CAISGSGSSETQYF. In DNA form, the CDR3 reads TGTGCCATCAGTGGTAGTGGGAGCTCAGAGACCCAGTACTTC.

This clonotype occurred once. The CDR3 DNA is TGTGCCAGCAGCTTTAGCGGGGAATGGCGGGAGACCCAGTACTTC. The encoded protein is CASSFSGEWRETQYF. The V call is TRBV11-2, the J call TRBJ2-5; 8 bases line up with TRBD2. CDR3 length equals 15 residues. The J segment lost 5 bases and the V segment lost 3 bases, leaving 8 bases of the junction unmatched. Germline CDR1 SGHAT, CDR2 FQNNGV.

The CDR3 nucleotides are TGCGCCAGCAGCCTAGGAGGACAGGGAGACTATGGCTACACCTTC. The encoded protein is CASSLGGQGDYGYTF. The chain employs TRBV5-1 and TRBJ1-2; TRBD1 matches at 8 bases. The CDR3 has 15 residues. V gave up 4 bases and J gave up 3 bases; unmatched junction bases: 8. CDR1 is SGHRS and CDR2 is YFSETQ in the germline V gene.

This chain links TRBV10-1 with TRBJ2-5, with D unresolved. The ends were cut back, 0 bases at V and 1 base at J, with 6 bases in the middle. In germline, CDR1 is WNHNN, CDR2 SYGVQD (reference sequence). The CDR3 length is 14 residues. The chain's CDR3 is CASSESTAQETQYF. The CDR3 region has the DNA TGCGCCAGCAGTGAGTCGACGGCCCAAGAGACCCAGTACTTC.

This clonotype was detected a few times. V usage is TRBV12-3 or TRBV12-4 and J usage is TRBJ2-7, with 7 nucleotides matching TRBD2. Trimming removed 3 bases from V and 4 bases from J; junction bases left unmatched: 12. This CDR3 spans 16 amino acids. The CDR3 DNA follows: TGTGCCAGCAGTTTTCGGGGAGGGCGGGAGAGTTACGAGCAGTACTTC. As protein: CASSFRGGRESYEQYF.

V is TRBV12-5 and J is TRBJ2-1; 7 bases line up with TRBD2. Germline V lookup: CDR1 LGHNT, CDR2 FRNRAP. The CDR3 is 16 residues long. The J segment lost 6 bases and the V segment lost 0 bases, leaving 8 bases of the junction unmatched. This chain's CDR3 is CASGLVLGREGNEQFF. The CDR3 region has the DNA TGTGCTAGTGGTTTGGTACTGGGAAGGGAGGGCAATGAGCAGTTCTTC.

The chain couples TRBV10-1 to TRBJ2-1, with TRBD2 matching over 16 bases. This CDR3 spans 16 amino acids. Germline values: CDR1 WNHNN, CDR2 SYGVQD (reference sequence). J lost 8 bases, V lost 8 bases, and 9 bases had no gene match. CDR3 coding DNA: TGCGCCAGCGGGGGACTAGCGGGAGGGCCTCTCCATGAGCAGTTCTTC. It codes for CASGGLAGGPLHEQFF.

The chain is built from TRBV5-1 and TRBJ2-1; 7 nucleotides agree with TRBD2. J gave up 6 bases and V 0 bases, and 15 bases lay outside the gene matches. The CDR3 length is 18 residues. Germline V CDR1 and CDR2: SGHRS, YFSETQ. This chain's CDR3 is CASSLAGSGHGGTNEQFF. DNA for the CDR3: TGCGCCAGCAGCTTGGCCGGTAGCGGGCACGGCGGGACCAATGAGCAGTTCTTC.

The CDR3: CASSSPRTGLTYEQYF. The DNA of the CDR3 is TGTGCCAGCAGCTCCCCCAGGACAGGTCTCACCTACGAGCAGTACTTC. The genes are TRBV11-2 and TRBJ2-7; TRBD1 agrees at 7 bases. J was trimmed by 2 bases and V by 4 bases; bases with no gene match: 11. The germline gives CDR1 SGHAT, CDR2 FQNNGV. This CDR3 has 16 amino acids.

The CDR3 bases are TGCAGTGCTAGGGAGACATCGACCTACGAGCAGTACTTC. Translating it yields CSARETSTYEQYF. The V call is TRBV20-1, the J call TRBJ2-7; D unclear. The CDR3 has 13 residues. Per germline, CDR1 DFQATT and CDR2 SNEGSKA (reference sequence). Trimming removed 3 bases from V and 2 bases from J, with 11 bases in between.

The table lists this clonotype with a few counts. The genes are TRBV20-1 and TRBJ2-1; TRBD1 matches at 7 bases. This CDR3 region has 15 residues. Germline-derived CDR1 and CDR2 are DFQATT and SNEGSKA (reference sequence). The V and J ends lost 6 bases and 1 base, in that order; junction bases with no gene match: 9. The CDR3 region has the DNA TGCAGTGCGGAGGTGACAGGGCTGTCCTACAATGAGCAGTTCTTC. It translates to CSAEVTGLSYNEQFF.

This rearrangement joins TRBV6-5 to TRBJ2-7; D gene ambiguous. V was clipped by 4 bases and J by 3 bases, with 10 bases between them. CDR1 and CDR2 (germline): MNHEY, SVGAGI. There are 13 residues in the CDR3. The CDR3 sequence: CASSLHENYEQYF. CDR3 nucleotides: TGTGCCAGCAGTTTGCATGAGAACTACGAGCAGTACTTC.

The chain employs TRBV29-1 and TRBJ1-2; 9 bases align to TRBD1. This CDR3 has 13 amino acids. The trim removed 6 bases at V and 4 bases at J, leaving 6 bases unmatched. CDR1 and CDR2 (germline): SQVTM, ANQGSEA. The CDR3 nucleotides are TGCAGCGTCCCGGGACAGGGATTCTATGGCTACACCTTC. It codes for CSVPGQGFYGYTF.

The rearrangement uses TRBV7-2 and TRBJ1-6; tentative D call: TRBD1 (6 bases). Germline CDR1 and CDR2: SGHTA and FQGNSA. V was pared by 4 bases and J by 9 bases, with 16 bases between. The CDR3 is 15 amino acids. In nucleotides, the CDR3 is TGTGCCAGCAGCTCAGGGGCCACCCCTGGTTCACCCCTCCACTTT. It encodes CASSSGATPGSPLHF.

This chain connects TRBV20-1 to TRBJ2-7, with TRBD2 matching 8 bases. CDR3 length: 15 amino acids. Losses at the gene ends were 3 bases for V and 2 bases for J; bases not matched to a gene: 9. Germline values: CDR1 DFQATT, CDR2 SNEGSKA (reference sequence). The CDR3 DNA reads TGCAGTGCTAGCCAATCGGAGCGGGGGACCTACGAGCAGTACTTC. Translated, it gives CSASQSERGTYEQYF.

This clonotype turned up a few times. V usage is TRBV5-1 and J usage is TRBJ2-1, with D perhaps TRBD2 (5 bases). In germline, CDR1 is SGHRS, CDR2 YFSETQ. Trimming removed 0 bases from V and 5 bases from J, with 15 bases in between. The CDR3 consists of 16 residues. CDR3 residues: CASSLGARARDNEQFF. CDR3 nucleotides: TGCGCCAGCAGCTTGGGGGCCCGTGCGCGGGACAATGAGCAGTTCTTC.